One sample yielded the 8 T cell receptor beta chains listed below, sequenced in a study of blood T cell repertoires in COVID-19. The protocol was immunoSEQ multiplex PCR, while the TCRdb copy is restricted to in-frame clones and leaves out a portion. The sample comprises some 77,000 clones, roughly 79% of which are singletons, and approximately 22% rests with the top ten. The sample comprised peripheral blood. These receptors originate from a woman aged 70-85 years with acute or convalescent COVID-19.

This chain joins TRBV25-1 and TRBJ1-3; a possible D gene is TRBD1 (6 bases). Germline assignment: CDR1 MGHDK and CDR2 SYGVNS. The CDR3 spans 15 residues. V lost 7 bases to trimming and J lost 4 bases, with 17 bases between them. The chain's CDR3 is CASMRSGTSGNTIYF. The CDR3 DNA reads TGTGCCAGCATGCGCTCCGGGACATCAGGAAACACCATATATTTT.

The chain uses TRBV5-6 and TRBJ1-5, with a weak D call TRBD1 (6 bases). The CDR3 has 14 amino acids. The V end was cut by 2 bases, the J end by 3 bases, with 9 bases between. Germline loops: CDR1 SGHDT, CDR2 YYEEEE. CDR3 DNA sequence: TGTGCCAGCAGCTTCCAGGGGCTCAATCAGCCCCAGCATTTT. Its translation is CASSFQGLNQPQHF.

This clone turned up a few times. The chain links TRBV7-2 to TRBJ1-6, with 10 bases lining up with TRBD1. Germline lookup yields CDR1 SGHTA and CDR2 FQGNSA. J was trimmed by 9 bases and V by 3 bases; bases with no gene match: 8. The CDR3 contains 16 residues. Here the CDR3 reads CASSFATGGWSSPLHF. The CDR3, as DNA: TGTGCCAGCAGCTTCGCGACAGGGGGCTGGAGTTCACCCCTCCACTTT.

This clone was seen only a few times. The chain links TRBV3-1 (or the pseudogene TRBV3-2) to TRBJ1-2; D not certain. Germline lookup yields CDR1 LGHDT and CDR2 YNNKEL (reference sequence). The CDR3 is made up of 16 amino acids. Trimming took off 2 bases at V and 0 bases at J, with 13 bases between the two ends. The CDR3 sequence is CASSQISIGANYGYTF. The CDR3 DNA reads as TGTGCCAGCAGCCAAATCTCTATCGGGGCTAACTATGGCTACACCTTC.

The CDR3 sequence: CAWNRGQWDTEAFF. CDR3 nucleotide sequence: TGTGCCTGGAATAGGGGGCAGTGGGACACTGAAGCTTTCTTT. This chain joins TRBV30 and TRBJ1-1, with 7 bases matching TRBD1. The CDR3 length is 14 residues. Germline CDR1 and CDR2: GTSNPN and SVGIG (reference sequence). Trimming took 4 bases from V and 3 from J; bases not matched to a gene: 8.

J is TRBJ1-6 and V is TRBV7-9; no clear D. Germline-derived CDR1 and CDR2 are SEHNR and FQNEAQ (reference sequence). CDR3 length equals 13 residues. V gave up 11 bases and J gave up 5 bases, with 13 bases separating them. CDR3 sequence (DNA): TGTGCCGGCACGGGCAGTCATAATTCACCCCTCCACTTT. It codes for CAGTGSHNSPLHF.

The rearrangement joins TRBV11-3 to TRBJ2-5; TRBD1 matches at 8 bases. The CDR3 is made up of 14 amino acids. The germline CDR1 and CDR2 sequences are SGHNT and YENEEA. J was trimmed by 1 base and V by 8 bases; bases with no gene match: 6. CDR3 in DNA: TGTGCCAGCTCGGACAGGGTGAGCCAAGAGACCCAGTACTTC. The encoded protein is CASSDRVSQETQYF.

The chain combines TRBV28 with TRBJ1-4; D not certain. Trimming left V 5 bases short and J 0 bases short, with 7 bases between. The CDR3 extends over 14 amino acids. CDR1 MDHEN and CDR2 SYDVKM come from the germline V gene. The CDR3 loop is CASSAFTTNEKLFF. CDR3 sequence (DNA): TGTGCCAGCAGTGCGTTTACAACTAATGAAAAACTGTTTTTT.